This T cell receptor beta chain was sequenced during a study of neoadjuvant nivolumab and ipilimumab in lung cancer. The method was immunoSEQ multiplex PCR; TCRdb's version includes in-frame clones alone and lacks a portion of them. Of 7,500 or so clones in the sample, around 77% were seen once. Material: tumor tissue, obtained after neoadjuvant nivolumab, alone or with ipilimumab, at or shortly before surgery. This receptor was taken from an adult with non-small cell lung cancer.

This chain's CDR3 is CAINGGLGTDTQYF. DNA for the CDR3: TGTGCCATCAACGGTGGTTTAGGCACAGATACGCAGTATTTT. The V call is TRBV10-3, the J call TRBJ2-3; D unresolved. Germline CDR1 and CDR2: ENHRY and SYGVKD. The V gene lost 7 bases and the J gene lost 1 base, with 12 bases spanning the gap. This CDR3 spans 14 amino acids.